What follows are 30 T cell receptor beta chains derived from one specimen sequenced in a study of cytomegalovirus exposure and HLA in healthy donors. The study ran its PCR with 60 Vbeta and 13 Jbeta primers. Sequenced by immunoSEQ multiplex PCR; TCRdb stores in-frame clones only, minus some. This repertoire shows some 170,000 clones, around 80% found once; its top ten account for 3.5% to 4.5%. Material for sequencing was PBMCs. These receptors were taken from a woman between 55 and 75 years old in good health and CMV-seropositive.

The genes are TRBV19 and TRBJ2-1; D possibly corresponds to TRBD2 (6 bases). This CDR3 is built from 15 residues. Germline V gene sequence: CDR1 LNHDA, CDR2 SQIVND (reference sequence). V was cut by 7 bases and J by 4 bases, with 17 bases left in between. The DNA for the CDR3 is TGTGCCAGTAAGGAGGGGCATTTCGGGTACAATGAGCAGTTCTTC. Amino acids: CASKEGHFGYNEQFF.

This clone was observed once. V and J are TRBV19 and TRBJ2-3; 8 nucleotides align to TRBD2. V trimming: 2 bases; J trimming: 4 bases; junction bases outside the gene matches: 5. This CDR3 has 15 amino acids. From germline, CDR1 is LNHDA and CDR2 SQIVND (reference sequence). CDR3: CASSILGLESDTQYF. CDR3 bases: TGTGCCAGTAGTATATTGGGACTAGAGTCAGATACGCAGTATTTT.

V is TRBV19 and J is TRBJ1-6; 9 nucleotides line up with TRBD1. V was pared by 4 bases and J by 7 bases, with 5 bases of the junction left unmatched. Germline lookup yields CDR1 LNHDA and CDR2 SQIVND (reference sequence). The CDR3 spans 15 residues. CDR3 DNA sequence: TGTGCCAGTAGTAGTACCGGGACAGGGAATTCACCCCTCCACTTT. This translates into CASSSTGTGNSPLHF.

The chain links TRBV15 to TRBJ1-5, with 7 nucleotides matching TRBD1. The CDR3 consists of 14 residues. The germline CDR1 and CDR2 sequences are LNHNV and YYDKDF (reference sequence). The V segment lost 1 base and the J segment 7 bases; nucleotides outside the gene matches: 4. CDR3 DNA: TGTGCCACCAGCAGAGGAGGGGGCGGCCAGCCCCAGCATTTT. Translating gives CATSRGGGGQPQHF.

The table lists this clone with a few counts. This CDR3 is CASSQSSGSSETQYF. In DNA, the CDR3 is TGTGCCAGCAGCCAAAGCAGCGGGAGCTCCGAGACCCAGTACTTC. V and J are TRBV4-2 and TRBJ2-5, with 8 nucleotides matching TRBD2. This CDR3 contains 15 residues. With 2 bases clipped from V and 5 bases from J, the junction kept 7 bases outside the gene matches. CDR1 is LGHNA and CDR2 is YNFKEQ in the germline V gene.

This chain links TRBV6-5 with TRBJ2-3, with 12 bases aligning to TRBD2. The CDR3 loop spans 14 amino acids. J was trimmed by 5 bases and V by 7 bases; bases with no gene match: 4. Germline loops: CDR1 MNHEY, CDR2 SVGAGI. CDR3 sequence (DNA): TGTGCCAGCACTAGCGGGGGGGCGATAGATACGCAGTATTTT. It translates to CASTSGGAIDTQYF.

This clone was counted only a few times. This chain links TRBV28 with TRBJ1-1, with D unclear. Per germline, CDR1 MDHEN and CDR2 SYDVKM. Trimming removed 4 bases from V and 2 bases from J, with 8 bases in between. The CDR3 totals 13 residues. CDR3 DNA sequence: TGTGCCAGCAGTTCTAGAATAAACACTGAAGCTTTCTTT. Amino acid sequence: CASSSRINTEAFF.

The rearrangement uses TRBV6-5 and TRBJ1-2, with D perhaps matching TRBD1 (5 bases). The germline CDR1 and CDR2 sequences are MNHEY and SVGAGI. V was cut by 4 bases and J by 2 bases, with 11 bases left in between. The length of the CDR3 is 14 residues. CDR3 residues: CASSLRQTNYGYTF. In DNA form, the CDR3 reads TGTGCCAGCAGTTTAAGACAGACCAACTATGGCTACACCTTC.

CDR3 sequence (DNA): TGTGCCAGCAGCTTGGGCAGGGTGGATCAGCCCCAGCATTTT. Protein sequence: CASSLGRVDQPQHF. The rearrangement links TRBV7-9 to TRBJ1-5; tentatively, D is TRBD1 (5 bases). CDR1 and CDR2 (germline): SEHNR, FQNEAQ (reference sequence). CDR3 length: 14 amino acids. Trimming pared 3 bases from V and 5 bases from J, leaving 11 bases between.

The gene calls are TRBV6-5 and TRBJ2-3, with D hard to call. The CDR3 spans 13 residues. The germline CDR1 and CDR2 sequences are MNHEY and SVGAGI. V was pared by 2 bases and J by 6 bases, with 9 bases between. The CDR3 spells CASSYRGWDTQYF. The DNA of the CDR3 is TGTGCCAGCAGTTACCGTGGCTGGGATACGCAGTATTTT.

This clone was seen only a few times. This rearrangement joins TRBV9 to TRBJ1-5; D possibly corresponds to TRBD1 (6 bases). Germline CDR1 reads SGDLS; CDR2 reads YYNGEE. The CDR3 covers 17 residues. Trimming pared 4 bases from V and 3 bases from J, leaving 20 bases between. CDR3 DNA sequence: TGTGCCAGCAGCCCCAAAGGTAGGGGGAGTAACAATCAGCCCCAGCATTTT. Translation: CASSPKGRGSNNQPQHF. Drawing the rest from reference TRBV9 and TRBJ1-5, the complete variable domain is DSGVTQTPKHLITATGQRVTLRCSPRSGDLSVYWYQQSLDQGLQFLIQYYNGEERAKGNILERFSAQQFPDLHSELNLSSLELGDSALYFCASSPKGRGSNNQPQHFGDGTRLSIL.

This rearrangement joins TRBV5-1 to TRBJ2-3, with a weak D call TRBD1 (5 bases). The germline CDR1 and CDR2 sequences are SGHRS and YFSETQ. This CDR3 has 16 residues. V lost 0 bases to trimming and J lost 4 bases, with 15 bases between them. As DNA, the CDR3 is TGCGCCAGCAGCTTGGGCGGTGGACACCTTTCAGATACGCAGTATTTT. Residues: CASSLGGGHLSDTQYF.

The chain recombines TRBV7-9 with TRBJ2-3; no clear D gene. In germline, CDR1 is SEHNR, CDR2 FQNEAQ (reference sequence). The V end was cut by 6 bases, the J end by 2 bases, with 6 bases between. This CDR3 region has 12 residues. Here the CDR3 DNA reads TGTGCCAGCAGATCTTACACAGATACGCAGTATTTT. Translated: CASRSYTDTQYF.

The table lists this clone with a few counts. The V call is TRBV5-1, the J call TRBJ2-7; TRBD2 aligns across 7 bases. The CDR3 length is 13 residues. Germline trimming cut 0 bases from V and 11 bases from J; bases unmatched to any gene: 8. The germline gives CDR1 SGHRS, CDR2 YFSETQ. CDR3 amino acids: CASSLVRGNREYF. DNA of the CDR3: TGCGCCAGCAGCTTGGTGCGGGGGAACAGAGAGTACTTC. The full variable domain, with the rest looked up from reference TRBV5-1 and TRBJ2-7, is KAGVTQTPRYLIKTRGQQVTLSCSPISGHRSVSWYQQTPGQGLQFLFEYFSETQRNKGNFPGRFSGRQFSNSRSEMNVSTLELGDSALYLCASSLVRGNREYFGPGTRLTVT.

The chain has TRBV6-5 and TRBJ2-2, with D possibly being TRBD1 (5 bases). Trimming pared 8 bases from V and 9 bases from J, leaving 16 bases between. This CDR3 contains 13 residues. In germline, CDR1 is MNHEY, CDR2 SVGAGI. CDR3 bases: TGTGCCAGCCTCCAACTTGGGGCCCGGGAGCTGTTTTTT. It is translated as CASLQLGARELFF.

The chain carries TRBV7-2 and TRBJ2-1; 7 nucleotides agree with TRBD1. Germline CDR1 reads SGHTA; CDR2 reads FQGNSA. V lost 5 bases and J lost 0; bases outside the gene matches: 4. The CDR3 sequence is 15 residues long. The CDR3 region has the DNA TGTGCCAGCAGCCCCAGACAGGGCTCCTACAATGAGCAGTTCTTC. This codes for CASSPRQGSYNEQFF.

This clone was recorded a few times. The chain employs TRBV7-8 and TRBJ2-3; the match to TRBD2 covers 7 bases. In germline, CDR1 is SGHVS, CDR2 FQNEAQ. The J segment lost 2 bases and the V segment lost 4 bases, leaving 6 bases of the junction unmatched. The CDR3 has 15 amino acids. The CDR3 coding sequence is TGTGCCAGCAGCTCAGCGGGACTTTACACAGATACGCAGTATTTT. Its translation: CASSSAGLYTDTQYF.

The chain links TRBV7-6 to TRBJ2-3; the match to TRBD2 covers 9 bases. The CDR3 loop spans 16 amino acids. Germline CDR1 SGHVS, CDR2 FNYEAQ. V dropped 1 base and J dropped 2; count of bases not matched to a gene: 4. CDR3 sequence reads: CASSLGSGGYTDTQYF. As DNA, the CDR3 is TGTGCCAGCAGCTTAGGGAGCGGGGGGTACACAGATACGCAGTATTTT.

V and J are TRBV18 and TRBJ1-5; no reliable D call. The CDR3 is made up of 13 amino acids. Germline CDR1 is KGHSH and CDR2 is LQKENI. Trimming stripped 3 bases from V and 5 bases from J, with 8 bases between. The CDR3 DNA sequence: TGTGCCAGCTCACCGGGAGAAGATCAGCCCCAGCATTTT. This sequence encodes CASSPGEDQPQHF.

The table lists this clone with a few counts. The V and J genes are TRBV27 and TRBJ1-1; a possible D gene is TRBD1 (6 bases). V gave up 6 bases and J gave up 3 bases, with 11 bases separating them. CDR3 length equals 13 residues. CDR1 and CDR2 (germline): MNHEY, SMNVEV (reference sequence). For the CDR3, the DNA is TGTGCCAGCAGCCCCGGACAGTACACTGAAGCTTTCTTT. This codes for CASSPGQYTEAFF.

The V gene is TRBV5-1, the J gene TRBJ2-5; D is possibly TRBD1 (5 bases). Trimming removed 0 bases from V and 2 bases from J, with 5 bases in between. The CDR3 spans 13 residues. In germline, CDR1 is SGHRS, CDR2 YFSETQ. In nucleotides, the CDR3 is TGCGCCAGCAGCTTGGAGGGGCAAGAGACCCAGTACTTC. Protein sequence: CASSLEGQETQYF. The full variable domain, rest sourced from reference TRBV5-1 and TRBJ2-5, is KAGVTQTPRYLIKTRGQQVTLSCSPISGHRSVSWYQQTPGQGLQFLFEYFSETQRNKGNFPGRFSGRQFSNSRSEMNVSTLELGDSALYLCASSLEGQETQYFGPGTRLLVL.

This chain links TRBV5-1 with TRBJ1-4; maybe TRBD1 (6 bases). Germline values: CDR1 SGHRS, CDR2 YFSETQ. Trimming took off 4 bases at V and 4 bases at J, with 11 bases between the two ends. The CDR3 has 14 amino acids. For the CDR3, the DNA is TGCGCCAGCAGCCCCGGACAGATTAATGAAAAACTGTTTTTT. Amino acids: CASSPGQINEKLFF.

V usage is TRBV21-1 and J usage is TRBJ1-4; the D call of TRBD1 is as the table states it, not checked on the DNA. TRBV21-1 is noted as a pseudogene. CDR3 length: 17 residues. This CDR3 is CASRSDRGRATNEKLFF. The DNA of the CDR3 is TGTGCCAGCAGATCGGACAGGGGTCGCGCAACTAATGAAAAACTGTTTTTT.

The chain is built from TRBV5-6 and TRBJ2-3, with TRBD2 as a possible D gene (6 bases). CDR1 is SGHDT and CDR2 is YYEEEE in the germline V gene. The V end lost 1 base, the J end lost 5 bases, and 11 bases lay between the germline ends. The CDR3 sequence is 14 residues long. In DNA, the CDR3 is TGTGCCAGCAGCTTGACGCTAGCGAAAGATACGCAGTATTTT. Translating it yields CASSLTLAKDTQYF.

A single count supports this clone. The genes are TRBV20-1 and TRBJ1-1; D is undetermined. Germline CDR1 is DFQATT and CDR2 is SNEGSKA (reference sequence). The CDR3 spans 11 residues. V was shortened by 1 base and J by 6 bases, with 6 bases between the two germline ends. The CDR3, as DNA: TGCAGTGCTAGAGGCGGAGCTGAAGCTTTCTTT. Translated, it gives CSARGGAEAFF.

This chain joins TRBV13 and TRBJ1-1; no clear D gene. CDR1 PRHDT and CDR2 FYEKMQ come from the germline V gene (reference sequence). V shed 0 bases and J shed 11 bases, with 10 bases lying between them. This CDR3 is built from 12 residues. CDR3 residues: CASSLGEVGAFF. For the CDR3, the DNA is TGTGCCAGCAGCTTAGGTGAGGTCGGCGCTTTCTTT.

The chain is built from TRBV11-1 and TRBJ2-1, with 8 bases lining up with TRBD2. The CDR3 sequence is 17 residues long. In germline, CDR1 is SGHAT, CDR2 FQDESV (reference sequence). V lost 5 bases and J lost 2; bases outside the gene matches: 11. As DNA, the CDR3 is TGTGCCAGCAGCCCAGCCTTTAGCGGGGCAACCTACAATGAGCAGTTCTTC. This codes for CASSPAFSGATYNEQFF.

In its sample, this clone was seen once. The chain recombines TRBV4-3 with TRBJ2-7, with 11 bases lining up with TRBD2. Germline V gene lookup returns CDR1 LGHNA and CDR2 YSLEER. Unmatched junction bases numbered 6, after V lost 3 bases and J lost 2 bases. The length of the CDR3 is 16 residues. The CDR3 DNA sequence: TGCGCCAGCAGCCACGGACTAGCGGGCTACCCCTACGAGCAGTACTTC. Amino acids: CASSHGLAGYPYEQYF.

V usage is TRBV2 and J usage is TRBJ2-2; maybe TRBD2 (6 bases). CDR1 is SNHLY, CDR2 FYNNEI, per germline. CDR3 length: 15 residues. V dropped 5 bases and J dropped 2 bases, with 12 bases sitting between them. DNA for the CDR3: TGTGCCAGCAGTCCGACTAGGACTAACACCGGGGAGCTGTTTTTT. This translates into CASSPTRTNTGELFF.

The sample holds one count of this clone. The chain combines TRBV20-1 with TRBJ2-1, with D maybe TRBD2 (5 bases). Germline CDR1 is DFQATT and CDR2 is SNEGSKA (reference sequence). V lost 6 bases to trimming and J lost 8 bases, with 8 bases between them. CDR3 length: 10 amino acids. The CDR3 DNA follows: TGCAGTGCCATCGGGGATGAGCAGTTCTTC. Translation: CSAIGDEQFF.